Reported below is one TCR beta chain. What it binds is unknown. TCRdb's table, derived via immunoSEQ multiplex PCR, lists solely in-frame clones and lacks some. The sample shows about 83,000 clones, roughly 83% of them seen only once. The data were taken from a study of radiation and T cells in renal cell carcinoma. Study-level findings and limits: From baseline, blood top tumor clonotypes peaked at 2 weeks post-radiation. Pretreatment tumor biopsies were lacking, so baseline clonotypes are unknown.

Time point described: blood 4 weeks post-SBRT, at nephrectomy. Described treatment: 15 Gy SBRT to primary tumor, nephrectomy 4 weeks later. Nephrectomy followed 15 Gy stereotactic body radiation by 4 weeks. The tumor was a clear cell renal cell carcinoma. V dropped 1 base and J dropped 0 bases, with 3 bases sitting between them. Germline loops: CDR1 LNHDA, CDR2 SQIVND (reference sequence). The CDR3 has 13 amino acids. Sequencing was performed on blood, taken from a patient whose treatment included radiotherapy and nephrectomy. V is TRBV19 and J is TRBJ1-2; the D is unclear. The sequence was collected from a woman aged 55 to 70 with renal cell carcinoma. Here the CDR3 DNA reads TGTGCCAGTAGTATAGTGTCTAACTATGGCTACACCTTC. As protein: CASSIVSNYGYTF.